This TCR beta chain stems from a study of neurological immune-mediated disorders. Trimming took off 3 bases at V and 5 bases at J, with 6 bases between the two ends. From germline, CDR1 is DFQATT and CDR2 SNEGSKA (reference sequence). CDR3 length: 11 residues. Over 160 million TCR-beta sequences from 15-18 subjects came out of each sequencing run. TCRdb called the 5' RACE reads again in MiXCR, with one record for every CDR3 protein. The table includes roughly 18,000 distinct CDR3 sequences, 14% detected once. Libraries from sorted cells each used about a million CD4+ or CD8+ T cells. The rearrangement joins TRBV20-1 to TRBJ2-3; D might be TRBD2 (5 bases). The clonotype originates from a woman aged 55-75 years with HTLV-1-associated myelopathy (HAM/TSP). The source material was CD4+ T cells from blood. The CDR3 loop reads CSASEGDTQYF. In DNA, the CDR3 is TGCAGTGCTAGTGAGGGAGATACGCAGTATTTT.